This T cell receptor beta chain was recorded in a study of blood T cell repertoires in COVID-19. Profiling relied on immunoSEQ multiplex PCR, and the TCRdb table lists in-frame clones only, not all of them. The table has some 150,000 clones, approximately 90% seen once; the top ten hold 7% to 7.5%. CDR1 SNHLY and CDR2 FYNNEI come from the germline V gene. Losses at the gene ends were 7 bases for V and 4 bases for J; bases not matched to a gene: 10. The CDR3 runs 15 residues. The chain employs TRBV2 and TRBJ2-5, with 9 bases matching TRBD2. Sample: peripheral blood. This clonotype originated in an elderly woman in a cohort sampled during active or convalescent COVID-19. CDR3 nucleotides: TGTGCCAGCACCGCGACGCGGGGGGGCTCAGAGACCCAGTACTTC. Translated, it gives CASTATRGGSETQYF.